This T cell receptor beta chain derives from a study of cytomegalovirus exposure and HLA in healthy donors. About this clone: Its antigen is not identified.

60 Vbeta and 13 Jbeta primers were used in PCR. The table came from immunoSEQ multiplex PCR; TCRdb's copy has only in-frame clones and leaves some out. The sample has 40,000 or so clones; the top ten hold around 3.8%. The CDR3 spans 14 residues. Germline trimming cut 7 bases from V and 5 bases from J; bases unmatched to any gene: 11. CDR1 is SGHRS and CDR2 is YFSETQ in the germline V gene. Study-wide findings and caveats: Looking again later, the authors saw that most CMV-associated TCR beta chains seemed HLA-restricted.

This TCR came from a male donor in good health and CMV-seronegative. Sequenced: PBMCs. V gene TRBV5-1 combines with J gene TRBJ2-5; the match to TRBD1 covers 7 bases. The CDR3 DNA reads as TGCGCCAGCTCAGACCGACAGGGCGCGGAGACCCAGTACTTC. It codes for CASSDRQGAETQYF.